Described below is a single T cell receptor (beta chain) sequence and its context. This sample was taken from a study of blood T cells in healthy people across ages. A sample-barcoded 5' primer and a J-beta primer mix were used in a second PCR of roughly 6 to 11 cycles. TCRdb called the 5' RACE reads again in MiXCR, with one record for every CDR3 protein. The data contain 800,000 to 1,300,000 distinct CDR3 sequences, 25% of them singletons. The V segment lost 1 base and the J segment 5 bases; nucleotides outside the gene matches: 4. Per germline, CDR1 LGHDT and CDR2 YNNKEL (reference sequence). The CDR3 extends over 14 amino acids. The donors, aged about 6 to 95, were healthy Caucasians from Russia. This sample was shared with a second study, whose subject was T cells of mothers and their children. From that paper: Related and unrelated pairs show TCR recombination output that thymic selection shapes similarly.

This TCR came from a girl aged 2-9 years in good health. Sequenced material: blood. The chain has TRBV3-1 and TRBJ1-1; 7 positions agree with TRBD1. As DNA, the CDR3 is TGTGCCAGCAGCCAAGGGGACAGAAGAACTGAAGCTTTCTTT. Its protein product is CASSQGDRRTEAFF. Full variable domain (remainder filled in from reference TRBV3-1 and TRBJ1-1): DTAVSQTPKYLVTQMGNDKSIKCEQNLGHDTMYWYKQDSKKFLKIMFSYNNKELIINETVPNRFSPKSPDKAHLNLHINSLELGDSAVYFCASSQGDRRTEAFFGQGTRLTVV.